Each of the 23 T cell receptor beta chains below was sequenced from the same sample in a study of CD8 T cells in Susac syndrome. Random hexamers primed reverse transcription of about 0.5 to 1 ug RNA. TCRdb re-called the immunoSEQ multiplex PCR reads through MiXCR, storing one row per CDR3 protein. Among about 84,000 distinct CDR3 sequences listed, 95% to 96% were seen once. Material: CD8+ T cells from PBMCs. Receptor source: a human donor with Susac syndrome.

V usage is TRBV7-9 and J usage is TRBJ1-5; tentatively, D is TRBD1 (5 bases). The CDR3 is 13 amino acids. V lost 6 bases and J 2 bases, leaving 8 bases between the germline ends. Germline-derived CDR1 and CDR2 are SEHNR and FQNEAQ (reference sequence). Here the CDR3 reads CASSRGGNQPQHF. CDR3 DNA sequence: TGTGCCAGCAGTAGGGGAGGCAATCAGCCCCAGCATTTT. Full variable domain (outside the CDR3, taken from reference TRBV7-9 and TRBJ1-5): DTGVSQNPRHKITKRGQNVTFRCDPISEHNRLYWYRQTLGQGPEFLTYFQNEAQLEKSRLLSDRFSAERPKGSFSTLEIQRTEQGDSAMYLCASSRGGNQPQHFGDGTRLSIL.

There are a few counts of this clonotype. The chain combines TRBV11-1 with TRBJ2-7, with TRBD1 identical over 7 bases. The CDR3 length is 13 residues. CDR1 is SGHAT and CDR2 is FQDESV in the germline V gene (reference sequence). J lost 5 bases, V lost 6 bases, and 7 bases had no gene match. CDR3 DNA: TGTGCCAGCAGGTCCGACAGGGTTCACGAGCAGTACTTC. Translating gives CASRSDRVHEQYF.

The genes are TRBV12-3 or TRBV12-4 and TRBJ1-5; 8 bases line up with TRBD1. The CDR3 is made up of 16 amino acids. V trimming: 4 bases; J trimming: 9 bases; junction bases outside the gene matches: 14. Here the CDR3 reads CASSSGTGLIDLPQHF. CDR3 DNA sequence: TGTGCCAGCAGTTCAGGGACAGGTTTGATTGATTTGCCCCAGCATTTT.

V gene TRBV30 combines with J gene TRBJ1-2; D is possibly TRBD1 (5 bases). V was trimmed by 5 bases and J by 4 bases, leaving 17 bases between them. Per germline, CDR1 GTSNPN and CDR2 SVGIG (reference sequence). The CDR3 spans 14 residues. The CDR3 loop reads CAWASPTVPYGYTF. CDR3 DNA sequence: TGTGCCTGGGCGAGCCCGACAGTACCCTATGGCTACACCTTC.

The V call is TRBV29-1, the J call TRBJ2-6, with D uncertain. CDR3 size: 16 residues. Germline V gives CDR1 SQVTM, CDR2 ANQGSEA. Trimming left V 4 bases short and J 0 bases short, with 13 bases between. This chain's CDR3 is CSVVPRDVSGANVLTF. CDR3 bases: TGCAGCGTTGTGCCCAGAGACGTCTCTGGGGCCAACGTCCTGACTTTC.

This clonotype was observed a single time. The CDR3 reads CSVHLPAQETQYF. CDR3 in DNA: TGCAGCGTTCATCTGCCGGCCCAAGAGACCCAGTACTTC. This chain links TRBV29-1 with TRBJ2-5; D not resolved. The CDR3 runs 13 residues. The ends were cut back, 5 bases at V and 1 base at J, with 11 bases in the middle. Per germline, CDR1 SQVTM and CDR2 ANQGSEA.

The CDR3 nucleotides read TGTGCCAGTAGTACCCCGGAGGGGAGAGGTCACCAGCCCCAGCATTTT. Encoded protein: CASSTPEGRGHQPQHF. The chain carries TRBV19 and TRBJ1-5; perhaps TRBD1 as D (5 bases). CDR3 length equals 16 residues. The germline V gene encodes CDR1 LNHDA and CDR2 SQIVND (reference sequence). The V end lost 4 bases, the J end lost 7 bases, and 20 bases lay between the germline ends. Full variable domain (rest looked up from reference TRBV19 and TRBJ1-5): DGGITQSPKYLFRKEGQNVTLSCEQNLNHDAMYWYRQDPGQGLRLIYYSQIVNDFQKGDIAEGYSVSREKKESFPLTVTSAQKNPTAFYLCASSTPEGRGHQPQHFGDGTRLSIL.

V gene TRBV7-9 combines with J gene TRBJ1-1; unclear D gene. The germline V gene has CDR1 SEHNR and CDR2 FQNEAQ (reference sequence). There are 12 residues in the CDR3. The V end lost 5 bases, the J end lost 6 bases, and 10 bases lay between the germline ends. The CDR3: CASSIGVAEAFF. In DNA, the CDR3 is TGTGCCAGCAGCATTGGGGTTGCTGAAGCTTTCTTT.

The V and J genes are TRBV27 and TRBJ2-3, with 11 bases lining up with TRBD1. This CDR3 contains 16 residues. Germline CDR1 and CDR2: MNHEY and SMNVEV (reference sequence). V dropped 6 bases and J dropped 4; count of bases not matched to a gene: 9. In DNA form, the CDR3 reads TGTGCCAGCAGGAAAGGACAGGGGGCGGGAGCAGATACGCAGTATTTT. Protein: CASRKGQGAGADTQYF.

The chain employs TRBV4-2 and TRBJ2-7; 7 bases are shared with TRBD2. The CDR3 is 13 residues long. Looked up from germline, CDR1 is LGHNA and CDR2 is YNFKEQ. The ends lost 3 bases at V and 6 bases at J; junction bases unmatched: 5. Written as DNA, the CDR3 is TGTGCCAGCAGCCATGGCGGGAGAGTCGAGCAGTACTTC. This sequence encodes CASSHGGRVEQYF.

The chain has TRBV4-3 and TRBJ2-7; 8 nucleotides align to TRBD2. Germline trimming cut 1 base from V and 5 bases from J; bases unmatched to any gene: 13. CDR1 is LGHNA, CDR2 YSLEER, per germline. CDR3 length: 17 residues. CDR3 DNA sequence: TGCGCCAGCAGCCAAGGGTACCCCGGGACTAGTAACGACGAGCAGTACTTC. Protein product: CASSQGYPGTSNDEQYF.

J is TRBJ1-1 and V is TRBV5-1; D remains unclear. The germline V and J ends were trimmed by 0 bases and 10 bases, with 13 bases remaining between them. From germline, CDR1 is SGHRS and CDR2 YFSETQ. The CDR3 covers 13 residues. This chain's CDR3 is CASSLAWGSGAFF. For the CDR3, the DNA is TGCGCCAGCAGCTTGGCTTGGGGTTCTGGAGCTTTCTTT. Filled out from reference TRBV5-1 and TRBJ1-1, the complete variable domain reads KAGVTQTPRYLIKTRGQQVTLSCSPISGHRSVSWYQQTPGQGLQFLFEYFSETQRNKGNFPGRFSGRQFSNSRSEMNVSTLELGDSALYLCASSLAWGSGAFFGQGTRLTVV.

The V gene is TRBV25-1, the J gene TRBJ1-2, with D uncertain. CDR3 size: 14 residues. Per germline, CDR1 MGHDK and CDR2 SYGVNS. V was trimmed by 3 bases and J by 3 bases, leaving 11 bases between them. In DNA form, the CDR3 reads TGTGCCAGCAGTGATACATCTATCTACTATGGCTACACCTTC. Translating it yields CASSDTSIYYGYTF.

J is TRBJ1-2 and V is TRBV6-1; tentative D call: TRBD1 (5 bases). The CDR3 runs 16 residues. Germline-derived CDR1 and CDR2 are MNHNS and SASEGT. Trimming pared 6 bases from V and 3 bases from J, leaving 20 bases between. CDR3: CASSSRGPRGHYGYTF. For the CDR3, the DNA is TGTGCCAGCAGCTCCCGGGGCCCGAGGGGCCACTATGGCTACACCTTC.

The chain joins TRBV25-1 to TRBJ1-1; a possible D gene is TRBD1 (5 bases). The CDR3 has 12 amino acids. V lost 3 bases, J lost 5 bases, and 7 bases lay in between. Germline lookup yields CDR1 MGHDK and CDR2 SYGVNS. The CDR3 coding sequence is TGTGCCAGCAGTGACCCAGGGACTGAAGCTTTCTTT. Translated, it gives CASSDPGTEAFF.

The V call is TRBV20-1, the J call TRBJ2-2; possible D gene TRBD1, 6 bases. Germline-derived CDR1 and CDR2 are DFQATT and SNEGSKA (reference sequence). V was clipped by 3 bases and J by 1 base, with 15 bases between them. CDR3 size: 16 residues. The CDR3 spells CSASYLQGRNTGELFF. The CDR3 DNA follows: TGCAGTGCTAGTTATCTACAGGGAAGGAACACCGGGGAGCTGTTTTTT.

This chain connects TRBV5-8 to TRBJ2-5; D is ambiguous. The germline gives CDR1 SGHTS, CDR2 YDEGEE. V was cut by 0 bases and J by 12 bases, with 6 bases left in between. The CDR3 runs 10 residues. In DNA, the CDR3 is TGTGCCAGCAGCTTGGCCGAAGAGTACTTC. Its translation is CASSLAEEYF. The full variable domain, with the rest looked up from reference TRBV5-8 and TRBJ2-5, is EAGVTQSPTHLIKTRGQQATLRCSPISGHTSVYWYQQALGLGLQFLLWYDEGEERNRGNFPPRFSGRQFPNYSSELNVNALELEDSALYLCASSLAEEYFGPGTRLLVL.

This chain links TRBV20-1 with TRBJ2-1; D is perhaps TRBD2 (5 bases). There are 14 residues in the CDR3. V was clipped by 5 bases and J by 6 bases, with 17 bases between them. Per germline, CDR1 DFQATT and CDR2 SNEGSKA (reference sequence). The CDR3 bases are TGCAGTGCTGAACTAGTCGGGGTCGTCAATGAGCAGTTCTTC. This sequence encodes CSAELVGVVNEQFF.

This CDR3 reads CAWSSVNQPQHF. The CDR3 nucleotides are TGTGCCTGGTCCAGTGTCAATCAGCCCCAGCATTTT. The chain is built from TRBV30 and TRBJ1-5; D unresolved. CDR1 and CDR2 from the germline V gene are GTSNPN and SVGIG (reference sequence). V was cut by 5 bases and J by 3 bases, with 8 bases left in between. This CDR3 comprises 12 residues.

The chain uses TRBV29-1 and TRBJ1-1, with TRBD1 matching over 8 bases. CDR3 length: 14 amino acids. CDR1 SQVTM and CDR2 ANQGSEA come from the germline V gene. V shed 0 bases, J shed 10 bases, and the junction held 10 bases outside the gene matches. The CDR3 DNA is TGCAGCGTTGAAGATCAAATCGGCGGACAGGGAGCTTTCTTT. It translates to CSVEDQIGGQGAFF.

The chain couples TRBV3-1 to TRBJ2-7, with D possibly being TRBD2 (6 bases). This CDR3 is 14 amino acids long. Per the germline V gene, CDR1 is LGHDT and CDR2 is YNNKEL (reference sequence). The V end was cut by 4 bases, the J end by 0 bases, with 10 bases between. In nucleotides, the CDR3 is TGTGCCAGCAGCCGAACCGGGAGCTCCTACGAGCAGTACGTC. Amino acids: CASSRTGSSYEQYV.

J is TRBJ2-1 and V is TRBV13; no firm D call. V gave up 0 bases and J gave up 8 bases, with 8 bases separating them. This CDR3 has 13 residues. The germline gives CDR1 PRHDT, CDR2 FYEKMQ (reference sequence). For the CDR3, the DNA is TGTGCCAGCAGCTTAGGTTCCCCCGATGAGCAGTTCTTC. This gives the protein CASSLGSPDEQFF.

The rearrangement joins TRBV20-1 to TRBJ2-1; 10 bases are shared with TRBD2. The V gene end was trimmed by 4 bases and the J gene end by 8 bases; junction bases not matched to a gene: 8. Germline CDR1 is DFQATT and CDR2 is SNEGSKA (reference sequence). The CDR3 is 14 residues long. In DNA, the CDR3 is TGCAGTGCTAAAATTAGCGGGAGGAGTGATGAGCAGTTCTTC. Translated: CSAKISGRSDEQFF.